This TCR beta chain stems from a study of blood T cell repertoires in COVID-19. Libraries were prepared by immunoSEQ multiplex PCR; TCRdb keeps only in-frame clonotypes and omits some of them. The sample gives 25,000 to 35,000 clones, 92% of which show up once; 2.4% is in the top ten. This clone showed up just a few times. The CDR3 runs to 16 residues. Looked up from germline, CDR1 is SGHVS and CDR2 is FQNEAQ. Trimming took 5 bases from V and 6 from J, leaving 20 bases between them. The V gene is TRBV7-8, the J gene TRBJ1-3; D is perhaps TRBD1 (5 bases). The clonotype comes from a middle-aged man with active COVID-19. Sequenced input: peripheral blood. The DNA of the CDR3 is TGTGCCAGCAGCCCACCCGTCAGGGCATTCCTAAACACCATATATTTT. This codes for CASSPPVRAFLNTIYF.